Presented here are 9 T cell receptor beta chains from one specimen sequenced in a study of shared T cell receptors in the human thymus. Sequenced by immunoSEQ multiplex PCR; TCRdb stores in-frame clones only, minus some. This repertoire shows more than 550,000 clones, approximately 89% found once; its top ten account for 0.0094%. Separately, the same data were catalogued under a study of human thymus T cells.

The specimen sequenced was thymocytes. The receptors come from a boy under two years old with a congenital heart defect.

This clone has just one count. The CDR3 nucleotides are TGTGCCAGCAGTTGCCGCCGGACAGGGGGCTGGACTGAAGCTTTCTTT. It is translated as CASSCRRTGGWTEAFF. The chain joins TRBV27 to TRBJ1-1, with 11 bases lining up with TRBD1. The CDR3 totals 16 residues. Trimming cost V 4 bases and J 5 bases; bases outside gene matches: 9. CDR1 and CDR2 (germline): MNHEY, SMNVEV (reference sequence).

The chain joins TRBV28 to TRBJ2-1, with D possibly TRBD1 on 6 matching bases. Trimming cost V 6 bases and J 3 bases, with 15 bases left between them. CDR1 and CDR2 from the germline V gene are MDHEN and SYDVKM. This CDR3 is built from 15 residues. The CDR3 spells CASSRKGHLYNEQFF. CDR3 in DNA: TGTGCCAGCAGCCGGAAGGGACACCTCTACAATGAGCAGTTCTTC.

The genes are TRBV19 and TRBJ2-3, with TRBD2 matching 12 bases. V was pared by 2 bases and J by 6 bases, with 9 bases of the junction left unmatched. The CDR3 runs to 17 residues. From germline, CDR1 is LNHDA and CDR2 SQIVND (reference sequence). CDR3 nucleotides: TGTGCCAGTAGTATACAGGCTAGCGGGAGGGCCAGGGATACGCAGTATTTT. Translating it yields CASSIQASGRARDTQYF.

This clone has just a few counts. This chain joins TRBV5-4 and TRBJ1-2; 10 nucleotides agree with TRBD1. CDR1 is SGHNT and CDR2 is YYREEE in the germline V gene (reference sequence). Germline trimming cut 1 base from V and 7 bases from J; bases unmatched to any gene: 7. The CDR3 has 15 amino acids. Here the CDR3 reads CASSLKTGGRGGYTF. For the CDR3, the DNA is TGTGCCAGCAGCTTGAAGACAGGGGGCAGGGGTGGCTACACCTTC.

V gene TRBV27 combines with J gene TRBJ1-6; D not resolved. V was pared by 3 bases and J by 0 bases, with 12 bases between. The CDR3 covers 17 residues. Germline V gene sequence: CDR1 MNHEY, CDR2 SMNVEV (reference sequence). CDR3 sequence: CASSFHRESSYNSPLHF. The CDR3 DNA reads as TGTGCCAGCAGTTTTCATAGGGAGAGCTCCTATAATTCACCCCTCCACTTT.

The J gene is TRBJ2-5, the V gene TRBV18; no reliable D call. CDR1 is KGHSH, CDR2 LQKENI, per germline. CDR3 size: 14 residues. The ends were cut back, 2 bases at V and 2 bases at J, with 9 bases in the middle. The CDR3 reads CASSPLVIQETQYF. CDR3 nucleotide sequence: TGTGCCAGCTCACCATTAGTGATTCAAGAGACCCAGTACTTC.

J is TRBJ2-3 and V is TRBV6-5; TRBD2 might be the D (6 bases). Trimming took off 0 bases at V and 5 bases at J, with 9 bases between the two ends. CDR3 length equals 14 residues. In germline, CDR1 is MNHEY, CDR2 SVGAGI. The CDR3, as DNA: TGTGCCAGCAGTTACTCGGGGAGGAAAGATACGCAGTATTTT. Its protein is CASSYSGRKDTQYF.

The chain recombines TRBV29-1 with TRBJ1-2, with 10 bases fitting TRBD1. This CDR3 has 15 residues. The germline V gene has CDR1 SQVTM and CDR2 ANQGSEA. J lost 3 bases, V lost 0 bases, and 4 bases had no gene match. The CDR3 is CSVEDGQGEDYGYTF. The CDR3 DNA reads as TGCAGCGTTGAAGACGGACAGGGGGAGGACTATGGCTACACCTTC.

This clone has only a few counts. The chain couples TRBV19 to TRBJ2-7; TRBD2 aligns across 8 bases. V lost 5 bases and J lost 3; bases outside the gene matches: 9. The CDR3 length is 15 residues. The germline gives CDR1 LNHDA, CDR2 SQIVND (reference sequence). The CDR3 DNA reads TGTGCCAGTAGTCCGTTGGAAGCGGGAGTCTACGAGCAGTACTTC. It translates to CASSPLEAGVYEQYF.